The 21 T cell receptor beta chains listed next were all sequenced from one sample in a study of blood T cells in healthy people across ages. A J-beta primer mix and a sample-barcoded 5' primer were used in a second PCR of roughly 6 to 11 cycles. TCRdb re-derived calls from the 5' RACE reads in MiXCR, one entry per CDR3 protein. The sample holds roughly 1.4 million distinct CDR3 sequences, 45% to 70% seen once. Material: blood. Receptor source: a man between 18 and 35 years old in good health.

This rearrangement joins TRBV9 to TRBJ2-1; 10 nucleotides match TRBD1. V was clipped by 3 bases and J by 7 bases; unmatched bases: 10. Germline lookup yields CDR1 SGDLS and CDR2 YYNGEE. This CDR3 is 16 amino acids long. CDR3 protein: CASSARPGQGENEQFF. Here the CDR3 DNA reads TGTGCCAGCAGCGCCCGACCCGGACAGGGGGAGAATGAGCAGTTCTTC.

This chain uses TRBV7-2 with TRBJ2-1; a weak D match, TRBD2 (6 bases). The CDR3 length is 13 residues. Germline CDR1 and CDR2: SGHTA and FQGNSA. V lost 5 bases and J 8 bases, leaving 13 bases between the germline ends. The CDR3 here is CASSALARDEQFF. CDR3 bases: TGTGCCAGCAGCGCGCTAGCGAGGGATGAGCAGTTCTTC.

The chain recombines TRBV9 with TRBJ2-2, with 9 bases fitting TRBD2. The V segment lost 0 bases and the J segment 7 bases; nucleotides outside the gene matches: 4. Germline CDR1 reads SGDLS; CDR2 reads YYNGEE. CDR3 length equals 15 residues. CDR3 bases: TGTGCCAGCAGCGTAGGGACTAGCGCTCTCGGGGAGCTGTTTTTT. This translates into CASSVGTSALGELFF.

V and J are TRBV14 and TRBJ2-1; 13 bases fit TRBD2. The ends lost 7 bases at V and 9 bases at J; junction bases unmatched: 6. CDR1 and CDR2 (germline): SGHDN, FVKESK. The length of the CDR3 is 14 residues. The CDR3 protein is CASTGTSGVGEQFF. CDR3 coding DNA: TGTGCCAGCACCGGGACTAGCGGGGTTGGTGAGCAGTTCTTC.

Only a few counts were recorded for this clonotype. V and J are TRBV15 and TRBJ2-5; TRBD2 aligns across 10 bases. Germline V CDR1 and CDR2: LNHNV, YYDKDF (reference sequence). V gave up 1 base and J gave up 4 bases; unmatched junction bases: 6. This CDR3 is 16 amino acids long. The CDR3 coding sequence is TGTGCCACCAGCAGAGTGCTAGCGGGGGAATCAGAGACCCAGTACTTC. Its protein product is CATSRVLAGESETQYF.

This clonotype has just a few counts. The chain has TRBV6-5 and TRBJ2-5; 7 nucleotides align to TRBD2. After removal of 0 bases from V and 5 bases from J, the junction contained 6 bases not matched to a gene. The CDR3 covers 15 residues. The germline gives CDR1 MNHEY, CDR2 SVGAGI. The CDR3: CASSYSVGRVETQYF. CDR3 in DNA: TGTGCCAGCAGTTACTCCGTTGGGAGGGTTGAGACCCAGTACTTC.

The chain combines TRBV6-1 with TRBJ2-5, with 8 bases lining up with TRBD1. Germline assignment: CDR1 MNHNS and CDR2 SASEGT. The CDR3 consists of 13 residues. Trimming removed 9 bases from V and 4 bases from J; junction bases left unmatched: 7. CDR3 region: CASPTGGGETQYF. DNA of the CDR3: TGTGCCAGTCCAACAGGGGGTGGAGAGACCCAGTACTTC.

The J gene is TRBJ1-2, the V gene TRBV4-3; D is perhaps TRBD1 (5 bases). The germline gives CDR1 LGHNA, CDR2 YSLEER. Trimming stripped 1 base from V and 7 bases from J, with 13 bases between. CDR3 size: 14 residues. The CDR3 spells CASSQAGGGTGYTF. The CDR3 region has the DNA TGCGCCAGCAGCCAAGCCGGGGGGGGGACTGGCTACACCTTC.

The chain links TRBV5-1 to TRBJ1-2, with 9 bases identical to TRBD1. V lost 1 base, J lost 7 bases, and 11 bases stayed unmatched. The CDR3 length is 16 residues. CDR1 SGHRS and CDR2 YFSETQ come from the germline V gene. Here the CDR3 reads CASSLQQGANFGGYTF. CDR3 DNA: TGCGCCAGCAGCTTGCAACAGGGGGCCAATTTTGGTGGCTACACCTTC. Using reference TRBV5-1 and TRBJ1-2 for the parts outside the CDR3, the full variable domain is KAGVTQTPRYLIKTRGQQVTLSCSPISGHRSVSWYQQTPGQGLQFLFEYFSETQRNKGNFPGRFSGRQFSNSRSEMNVSTLELGDSALYLCASSLQQGANFGGYTFGSGTRLTVV.

This clonotype was seen a few times. This chain joins TRBV27 and TRBJ1-4; 8 nucleotides line up with TRBD1. Germline V lookup: CDR1 MNHEY, CDR2 SMNVEV (reference sequence). The CDR3 is made up of 15 amino acids. The junction had 9 bases not matched to a gene; V was cut back by 5 bases and J by 7 bases. The CDR3 reads CASSTLTGEGEKLFF. In DNA form, the CDR3 reads TGTGCCAGCAGTACCTTGACAGGGGAGGGTGAAAAACTGTTTTTT. The full variable domain, completed using reference TRBV27 and TRBJ1-4, is EAQVTQNPRYLITVTGKKLTVTCSQNMNHEYMSWYRQDPGLGLRQIYYSMNVEVTDKGDVPEGYKVSRKEKRNFPLILESPSPNQTSLYFCASSTLTGEGEKLFFGSGTQLSVL.

This clonotype has only one observation. The chain couples TRBV6-1 to TRBJ1-2; no firm D call. CDR3 length: 15 amino acids. V was trimmed by 5 bases and J by 3 bases, leaving 16 bases between them. The germline V gene has CDR1 MNHNS and CDR2 SASEGT. This CDR3 reads CASSPFAISDYGYTF. In nucleotides, the CDR3 is TGTGCCAGCAGTCCCTTCGCAATCTCTGACTATGGCTACACCTTC.

V usage is TRBV7-9 and J usage is TRBJ2-7, with D tentatively TRBD1 (5 bases). The V and J ends lost 5 bases and 0 bases respectively, with 23 bases between them. This CDR3 is 18 amino acids long. Germline V lookup: CDR1 SEHNR, CDR2 FQNEAQ (reference sequence). CDR3 nucleotide sequence: TGTGCCAGCAGCAATCATATACAAAGGGGCTACCTCTCCTACGAGCAGTACTTC. Encoded protein: CASSNHIQRGYLSYEQYF.

This clonotype was picked up one time. One end of the junction varies from germline; a read error may be responsible. The rearrangement links TRBV5-1 to TRBJ2-4; 7 nucleotides agree with TRBD2. CDR1 SGHRS and CDR2 YFSETQ come from the germline V gene. The CDR3 sequence is 14 residues long. The CDR3 is CAGSLGEGSDIQYF. The CDR3 DNA reads TGCGCCGGCAGCTTGGGGGAGGGTTCGGACATTCAGTACTTC.

This rearrangement joins TRBV28 to TRBJ1-2, with D possibly matching TRBD1 (6 bases). The CDR3 sequence is 14 residues long. The germline V gene encodes CDR1 MDHEN and CDR2 SYDVKM. Trimming left V 5 bases short and J 3 bases short, with 13 bases between. The CDR3 DNA follows: TGTGCCAGCAGTCCCCGGGGGCCAGACTATGGCTACACCTTC. This translates into CASSPRGPDYGYTF.

This sequence joins TRBV11-2 and TRBJ2-3; 10 bases align to TRBD2. The germline V gene has CDR1 SGHAT and CDR2 FQNNGV. The V gene end was trimmed by 3 bases and the J gene end by 2 bases; junction bases not matched to a gene: 2. The CDR3 sequence is 15 residues long. The CDR3 DNA follows: TGTGCCAGCAGCTTTAGCGGGGGGTACACAGATACGCAGTATTTT. Translation: CASSFSGGYTDTQYF.

The chain links TRBV4-1 to TRBJ2-1; TRBD2 matches at 10 bases. Unmatched junction bases numbered 12, after V lost 4 bases and J lost 6 bases. CDR1 MGHRA and CDR2 YSYEKL come from the germline V gene. The CDR3 totals 17 residues. CDR3 coding DNA: TGCGCCAGCAGCCCGACTAGCGGGCCCTCTGCCTTCAATGAGCAGTTCTTC. This gives the protein CASSPTSGPSAFNEQFF.

This chain joins TRBV28 and TRBJ2-7; possible D gene TRBD1, 5 bases. With 4 bases removed from V and 0 bases from J, the gap between germline ends came to 16 bases. Germline loops: CDR1 MDHEN, CDR2 SYDVKM. The CDR3 is 16 residues long. The CDR3 DNA sequence: TGTGCCAGCAGTTCGCCGCGGACACCCTTCTCCTACGAGCAGTACTTC. Its translation: CASSSPRTPFSYEQYF.

The V gene is TRBV12-3 or TRBV12-4, the J gene TRBJ2-1, with 10 positions matching TRBD2. With 9 bases clipped from V and 5 bases from J, the junction kept 10 bases outside the gene matches. CDR3 size: 15 residues. The CDR3 sequence: CASQTSGGAHNEQFF. Here the CDR3 DNA reads TGTGCCAGTCAAACGAGCGGGGGGGCCCACAATGAGCAGTTCTTC.

V is TRBV7-2 and J is TRBJ1-4; D perhaps matches TRBD1 (5 bases). The germline V gene encodes CDR1 SGHTA and CDR2 FQGNSA. V dropped 4 bases and J dropped 7 bases, with 13 bases sitting between them. The CDR3 sequence is 14 residues long. The CDR3, as DNA: TGTGCCAGCAGCTATGGGGGTTGGGCTGAAAAACTGTTTTTT. Translation gives CASSYGGWAEKLFF.

This chain uses TRBV29-1 with TRBJ2-1; no clear D gene. This CDR3 region has 13 residues. V shed 7 bases and J shed 2 bases, with 12 bases lying between them. Germline CDR1 and CDR2: SQVTM and ANQGSEA. The CDR3 loop is CSGEVLPYNEQFF. CDR3 DNA: TGCAGCGGTGAGGTTCTACCCTACAATGAGCAGTTCTTC.

This chain uses TRBV20-1 with TRBJ2-1; D is possibly TRBD2 (6 bases). The CDR3 totals 13 residues. V was pared by 3 bases and J by 7 bases, with 13 bases between. Per germline, CDR1 DFQATT and CDR2 SNEGSKA (reference sequence). CDR3 loop: CSARGPRGNEQFF. The CDR3 DNA reads as TGCAGTGCTAGGGGGCCTCGGGGGAATGAGCAGTTCTTC.